These T cell receptor beta chains were read from a single sample in a study of cytomegalovirus exposure and HLA in healthy donors. Method: immunoSEQ multiplex PCR; TCRdb's copy keeps in-frame clones and lacks some. The sample lists approximately 150,000 clones, 75% to 90% occurring once. Source material: PBMCs. Source of these receptors: a man aged 35 to 55 in good health and CMV-seronegative. Both conserved end residues are part of each CDR3. The D gene is left open where the match is weak. Some rows have no size entry. The others give once, few or many, or a class for an expanded clone.

clone size	V gene	J gene	D gene	CDR3 DNA	CDR3 protein
few	TRBV9	TRBJ1-4	TRBD1	TGTGCCAGCAGCGTAGACACAGGGGGGGAAAAACTGTTTTTT	CASSVDTGGEKLFF
-	TRBV11-2	TRBJ2-7	-	TGTGCCAGCAGCTCTTCCCCTCTTTACGAGCAGTACTTC	CASSSSPLYEQYF
-	TRBV5-1	TRBJ2-7	-	TGCGCCAGCAGCTTGGCAACTAACTACGAGCAGTACTTC	CASSLATNYEQYF
-	TRBV12-5	TRBJ1-1	-	TGTGCTAGTGGTCCCCGGGGGTTCACTGAAGCTTTCTTT	CASGPRGFTEAFF
-	TRBV5-5	TRBJ1-1	-	TGTGCCAGCAGCCGGCGAGGGGAGGCCACTGAAGCTTTCTTT	CASSRRGEATEAFF
once	TRBV28	TRBJ1-6	-	TGTGCCAGCAGTGGCTCTCAGGGCCGGAATTCACCCCTCCACTTT	CASSGSQGRNSPLHF
-	TRBV7-3	TRBJ1-6	TRBD1	TGTGCCAGCAGCTTAAGGGACAGGGGTACACCCCTCCACTTT	CASSLRDRGTPLHF
-	TRBV4-3	TRBJ1-2	TRBD1	TGCGCCAGCAGCCAGACAGGGATCTATGGCTACACCTTC	CASSQTGIYGYTF
-	TRBV11-2	TRBJ2-3	-	TGTGCCAGCAGCTTAGGTTTAGGAGCAGATACGCAGTATTTT	CASSLGLGADTQYF
-	TRBV27	TRBJ1-6	TRBD1	TGTGCCAGCAGTTTCCGGACAGGGGGCTCTTCACCCCTCCACTTT	CASSFRTGGSSPLHF
-	TRBV2	TRBJ2-3	-	TGTGCCAGCAAGGTGGCGGATCACACAGATACGCAGTATTTT	CASKVADHTDTQYF
-	TRBV10-2	TRBJ2-1	-	TGCGCCAGCAGTAGCGACGGCAGCTCCTACAATGAGCAGTTCTTC	CASSSDGSSYNEQFF
-	TRBV19	TRBJ1-1	-	TGTGCCAGTAGTATAGGGGCAGGGGCGACATTGAACACTGAAGCTTTCTTT	CASSIGAGATLNTEAFF
-	TRBV11-2	TRBJ2-7	-	TGTGCCAGCAGCATTACAGCAGACTCCTACGAGCAGTACTTC	CASSITADSYEQYF
-	TRBV5-1	TRBJ2-7	-	TGCGCCAGCAGCAGCACCTACGAGCAGTACTTC	CASSSTYEQYF
-	TRBV19	TRBJ2-7	TRBD2	TGTGCCAGTAGTGCGGGGACTAGCGGGTCCCTTTCCTACGAGCAGTACTTC	CASSAGTSGSLSYEQYF
-	TRBV19	TRBJ2-7	-	TGTGCCAGTAGTATAGGGGAGAGCTCCTACGAGCAGTACTTC	CASSIGESSYEQYF
-	TRBV19	TRBJ1-4	-	TGTGCCAGTAGTATGAAAATTCCGGGGGAAAAACTGTTTTTT	CASSMKIPGEKLFF
few	TRBV5-1	TRBJ2-3	-	TGCGCCAGCAGCATACACACAGATACGCAGTATTTT	CASSIHTDTQYF
-	TRBV27	TRBJ1-2	-	TGTGCCAGCAGTTTAAACACCGGGGGGCGCAATAACTATGGCTACACCTTC	CASSLNTGGRNNYGYTF
-	TRBV21-1	TRBJ2-1	-	TGTGCCAGCACCGGGGGGGGGCCGTACAATGAGCAGTTCTTC	CASTGGGPYNEQFF
once	TRBV5-6	TRBJ2-1	TRBD2	TGTGCCAGCAGCTTCGCCCCCGGGGGGAGCTCCTACAATGAGCAGTTCTTC	CASSFAPGGSSYNEQFF
once	TRBV7-9	TRBJ2-7	-	TGTGCCAGCAGCCCGGCAGCTAGGCGCTACGAGCAGTACTTC	CASSPAARRYEQYF
-	TRBV6-5	TRBJ2-3	-	TGTGCCAGCAGTTCTGGGGGCTTAGGGTCAGATACGCAGTATTTT	CASSSGGLGSDTQYF
-	TRBV5-6	TRBJ1-2	-	TGTGCCAGCAGTAAACTTCAGGCAAGCTATGGCTACACCTTC	CASSKLQASYGYTF
once	TRBV6-1	TRBJ1-1	-	TGTGCCAGCAGTGAAGCCGGGAACACTGAAGCTTTCTTT	CASSEAGNTEAFF
-	TRBV27	TRBJ1-1	TRBD1	TGTGCCACCGGGACAGTCATGAACACTGAAGCTTTCTTT	CATGTVMNTEAFF
-	TRBV9	TRBJ2-5	TRBD2	TGTGCCAGCAGCGTAGCTACCAGCGGGGGGCGAGGGACCCAGTACTTC	CASSVATSGGRGTQYF
-	TRBV5-1	TRBJ2-7	TRBD1	TGCGCCAGCATTCCAGGGGGCGAAAGGCACGAGCAGTACTTC	CASIPGGERHEQYF
-	TRBV5-1	TRBJ2-3	TRBD1	TGCGCCAGCAGCTTCGGGGACAGTGCGCAGTATTTT	CASSFGDSAQYF
few	TRBV7-8	TRBJ1-5	-	TGTGCCAGCAGCCCATCAGGGGCTCAGCCCCAGCATTTT	CASSPSGAQPQHF
-	TRBV27	TRBJ2-1	TRBD2	TGTGCCAGCACCCCAGTGGGGGGACCGGGACTAGTTACGCCTGGGCAGTTCTTC	CASTPVGGPGLVTPGQFF
-	TRBV5-6	TRBJ1-5	TRBD1	TGTGCCAGCAGCTCGACCTGGACAGGCTCGGGTCAGCCCCAGCATTTT	CASSSTWTGSGQPQHF
-	TRBV5-4	TRBJ1-2	TRBD1	TGTGCCAGCAGCTTGGTCAGTCAGGGGGGCGGCTACACCTTC	CASSLVSQGGGYTF
-	TRBV7-8	TRBJ2-1	TRBD1	TGTGCCAGCAGCATCGGGACAGGGGGTCTATTCTTC	CASSIGTGGLFF
-	TRBV5-1	TRBJ2-7	TRBD2	TGCGCCAGCAGCTTGAGGGGGACTAGCTCCTACGAGCAGTACTTC	CASSLRGTSSYEQYF
-	TRBV7-8	TRBJ1-5	TRBD1	TGTGCCAGCAGTTTAGAGCCGGGACAGGGAAAGGGGGGGAATCAGCCCCAGCATTTT	CASSLEPGQGKGGNQPQHF
-	TRBV18	TRBJ1-1	-	TGTGCCAGCTCACCACTAGAAACTAACACTGAAGCTTTCTTT	CASSPLETNTEAFF
-	TRBV6-5	TRBJ1-1	TRBD1	TGTGCCAGCAGACCAGGGACAGGACGGACTGAAGCTTTCTTT	CASRPGTGRTEAFF
-	TRBV5-6	TRBJ1-2	-	TGTGCCAGCAGCTTGATCACACAGGGTAATGGCTACACCTTC	CASSLITQGNGYTF
-	TRBV9	TRBJ1-4	TRBD1	TGTGCCAGCAGCGTATGGGACAGGGGGCGGGAAAAACTGTTTTTT	CASSVWDRGREKLFF
-	TRBV5-4	TRBJ2-1	TRBD2	TGTGCCAGCAGCTTTACTAGCGGGGGGCCGGCCATAAGTGAGCAGTTCTTC	CASSFTSGGPAISEQFF
-	TRBV5-1	TRBJ1-5	TRBD1	TGCGCCAGCGCGACAGGGGAGGGCAATCAGCCCCAGCATTTT	CASATGEGNQPQHF
-	TRBV5-5	TRBJ1-1	-	TGTGCCAGCATCCCTACAGGGTCCACTGAAGCTTTCTTT	CASIPTGSTEAFF
-	TRBV5-1	TRBJ1-6	-	TGCGCCAGCAGGCCCGGGACTGCTAATTCCCCCCTCCACTTT	CASRPGTANSPLHF
-	TRBV19	TRBJ2-3	TRBD2	TGTGCCAGTAGTAGGCCCTCGCGAGCGGGGGGAGGGGATACGCAGTATTTT	CASSRPSRAGGGDTQYF
-	TRBV30	TRBJ1-6	-	TGTGCCTGGAGTCTGTCGGTTAATTCACCCCTCCACTTT	CAWSLSVNSPLHF
-	TRBV7-8	TRBJ1-6	TRBD1	TGTGCCAGCAGCCGAGACAGGGGTCAGGATTCACCCCTCCACTTT	CASSRDRGQDSPLHF
-	TRBV6-1	TRBJ1-5	-	TGTGCCAGCAGTGTACAGTCTCGGCCCCAGCATTTT	CASSVQSRPQHF
once	TRBV28	TRBJ1-1	-	TGTGCCAGCAGTTTAAGAAGGGGCAGTGGGAACACTGAAGCTTTCTTT	CASSLRRGSGNTEAFF
-	TRBV29-1	TRBJ1-2	-	TGCAGCGGTTTAGGGGGAAACTATGGCTACACCTTC	CSGLGGNYGYTF
-	TRBV9	TRBJ1-2	TRBD1	TGTGCCAGCAGCCGTACAGGGGGCGAAGACTATGGCTACACCTTC	CASSRTGGEDYGYTF
-	TRBV29-1	TRBJ1-2	-	TGCAGCGTTGAAGATGGCGGTTATGGCTACACCTTC	CSVEDGGYGYTF